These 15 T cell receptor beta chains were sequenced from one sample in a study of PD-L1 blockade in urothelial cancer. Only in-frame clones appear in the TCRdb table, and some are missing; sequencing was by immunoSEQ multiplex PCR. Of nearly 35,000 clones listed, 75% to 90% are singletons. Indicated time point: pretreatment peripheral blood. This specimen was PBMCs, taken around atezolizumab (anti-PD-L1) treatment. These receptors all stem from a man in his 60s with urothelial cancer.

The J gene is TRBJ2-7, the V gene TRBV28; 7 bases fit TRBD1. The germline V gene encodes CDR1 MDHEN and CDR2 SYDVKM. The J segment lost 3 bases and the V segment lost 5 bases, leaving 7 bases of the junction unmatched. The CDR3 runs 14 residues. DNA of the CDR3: TGTGCCAGCAGTACCGGGACAGAGTACTACGAGCAGTACTTC. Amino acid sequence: CASSTGTEYYEQYF.

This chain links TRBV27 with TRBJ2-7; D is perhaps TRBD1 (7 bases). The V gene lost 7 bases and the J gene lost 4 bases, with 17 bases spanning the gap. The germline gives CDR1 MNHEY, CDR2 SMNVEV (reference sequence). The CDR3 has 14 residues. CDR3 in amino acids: CASTWAGGFYEQYF. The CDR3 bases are TGTGCCAGCACTTGGGCAGGGGGGTTTTACGAGCAGTACTTC.

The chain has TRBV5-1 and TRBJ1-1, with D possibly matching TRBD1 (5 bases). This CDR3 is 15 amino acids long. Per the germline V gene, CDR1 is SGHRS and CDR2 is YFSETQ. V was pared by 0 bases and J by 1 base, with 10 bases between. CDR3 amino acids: CASSLVRGENTEAFF. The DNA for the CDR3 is TGCGCCAGCAGCTTGGTGCGGGGGGAGAACACTGAAGCTTTCTTT.

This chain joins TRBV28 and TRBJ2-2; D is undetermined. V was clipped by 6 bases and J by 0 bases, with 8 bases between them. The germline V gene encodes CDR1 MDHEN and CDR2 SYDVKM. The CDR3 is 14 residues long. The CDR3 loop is CASRASPNTGELFF. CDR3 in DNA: TGTGCCAGCAGGGCCAGTCCGAACACCGGGGAGCTGTTTTTT.

The CDR3 sequence is CASRGTGGSETQYF. DNA for the CDR3: TGTGCCAGCAGGGGGACAGGGGGGTCAGAGACCCAGTACTTC. The chain uses TRBV2 and TRBJ2-5, with 11 bases matching TRBD1. This CDR3 has 14 amino acids. The V gene end was trimmed by 6 bases and the J gene end by 4 bases; junction bases not matched to a gene: 4. Germline V gene lookup returns CDR1 SNHLY and CDR2 FYNNEI.

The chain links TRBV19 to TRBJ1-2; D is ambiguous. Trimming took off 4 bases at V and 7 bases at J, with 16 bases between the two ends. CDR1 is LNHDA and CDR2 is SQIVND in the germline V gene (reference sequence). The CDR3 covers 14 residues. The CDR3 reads CASSNSLAGGGYTF. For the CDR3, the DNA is TGTGCCAGTAGTAACTCCTTGGCGGGAGGTGGCTACACCTTC.

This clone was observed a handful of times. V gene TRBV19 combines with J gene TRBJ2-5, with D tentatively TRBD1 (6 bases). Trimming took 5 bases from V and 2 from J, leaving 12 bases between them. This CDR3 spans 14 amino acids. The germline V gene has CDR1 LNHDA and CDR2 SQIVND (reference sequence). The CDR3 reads CASSEGRGQETQYF. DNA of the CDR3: TGTGCCAGTAGTGAGGGAAGGGGGCAAGAGACCCAGTACTTC.

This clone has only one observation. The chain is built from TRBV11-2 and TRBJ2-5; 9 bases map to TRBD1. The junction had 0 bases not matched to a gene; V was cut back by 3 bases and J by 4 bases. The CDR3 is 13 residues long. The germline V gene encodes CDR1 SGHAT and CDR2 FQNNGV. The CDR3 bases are TGTGCCAGCAGCTTGGACAGGGGAGAGACCCAGTACTTC. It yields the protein CASSLDRGETQYF.

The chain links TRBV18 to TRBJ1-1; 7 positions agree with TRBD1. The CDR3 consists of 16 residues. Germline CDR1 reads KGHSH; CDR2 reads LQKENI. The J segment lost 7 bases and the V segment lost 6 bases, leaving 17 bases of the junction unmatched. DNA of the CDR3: TGTGCCAGCTCTCCGATTCTGGGGACAGAGGAACGTGAAGCTTTCTTT. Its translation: CASSPILGTEEREAFF.

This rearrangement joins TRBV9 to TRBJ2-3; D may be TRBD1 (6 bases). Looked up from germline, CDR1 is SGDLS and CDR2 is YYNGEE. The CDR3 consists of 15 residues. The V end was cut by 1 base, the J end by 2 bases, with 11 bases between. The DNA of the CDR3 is TGTGCCAGCAGCGTATACTGGGGGCACACAGATACGCAGTATTTT. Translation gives CASSVYWGHTDTQYF.

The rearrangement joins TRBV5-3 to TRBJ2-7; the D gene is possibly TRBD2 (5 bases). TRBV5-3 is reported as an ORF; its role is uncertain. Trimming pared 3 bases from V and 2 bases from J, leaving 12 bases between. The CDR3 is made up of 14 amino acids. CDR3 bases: TGTGCCAGAAGCTACGGGAAGCGCACCTACGAGCAGTACTTC. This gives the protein CARSYGKRTYEQYF.

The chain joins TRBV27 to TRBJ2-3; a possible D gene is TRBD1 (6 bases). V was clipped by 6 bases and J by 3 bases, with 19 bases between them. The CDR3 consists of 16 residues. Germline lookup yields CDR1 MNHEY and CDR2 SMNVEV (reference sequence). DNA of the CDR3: TGTGCCAGCAGGGTAGGCGGCAGGGGACCTACAGATACGCAGTATTTT. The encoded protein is CASRVGGRGPTDTQYF.

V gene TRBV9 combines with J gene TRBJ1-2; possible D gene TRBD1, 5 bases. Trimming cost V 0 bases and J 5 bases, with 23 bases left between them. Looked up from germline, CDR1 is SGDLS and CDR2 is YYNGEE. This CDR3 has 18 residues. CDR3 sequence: CASSVATGDAGSEYGYTF. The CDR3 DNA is TGTGCCAGCAGCGTAGCTACGGGGGATGCAGGGTCTGAATATGGCTACACCTTC.

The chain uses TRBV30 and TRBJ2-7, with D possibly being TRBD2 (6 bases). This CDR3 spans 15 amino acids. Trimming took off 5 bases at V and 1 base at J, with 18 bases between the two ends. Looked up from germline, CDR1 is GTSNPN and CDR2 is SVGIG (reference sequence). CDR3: CAWQFRDGRSYEQYF. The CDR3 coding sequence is TGTGCCTGGCAGTTTCGAGACGGGAGATCCTACGAGCAGTACTTC.

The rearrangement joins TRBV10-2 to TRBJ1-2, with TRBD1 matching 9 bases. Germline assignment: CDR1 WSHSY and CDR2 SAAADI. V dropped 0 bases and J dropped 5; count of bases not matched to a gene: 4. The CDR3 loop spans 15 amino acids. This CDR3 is CASSESRGTGYGYTF. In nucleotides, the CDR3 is TGCGCCAGCAGTGAGTCGCGTGGGACAGGGTATGGCTACACCTTC.